This TCR beta chain was profiled in a study of blood T cell repertoires in COVID-19. Study-wide context: The origin of the acute and convalescent COVID-19 samples was the United States, Italy and Spain.

Looked up from germline, CDR1 is SNHLY and CDR2 is FYNNEI. This CDR3 region has 14 residues. V shed 7 bases and J 3 bases; nucleotides not matched to a gene: 6. In the authors' workflow: Estimates of nucleated cell counts were drawn from the amplification of reference gene primers. The repertoire was sequenced with immunoSEQ multiplex PCR; TCRdb's copy has only in-frame clones and lacks some. V and J calls and clone size are as listed in that table; D and trimming were resolved from the DNA. There are roughly 200,000 clones in the sample; about 81% occur only once, and 10% to 15% lies in the top ten. It was during active infection that Seattle patients were enrolled and then longitudinally followed. This clone was seen only once.

The sequencing input was peripheral blood. This TCR was sampled from a woman of 80 years or more with COVID-19, enrolled during active disease. The rearrangement joins TRBV2 to TRBJ2-5; 9 bases fit TRBD2. CDR3 bases: TGTGCCAGCAAACCGGGACTAGCTAAAGAGACCCAGTACTTC. It yields the protein CASKPGLAKETQYF. Drawing the rest from reference TRBV2 and TRBJ2-5, the complete variable domain is EPEVTQTPSHQVTQMGQEVILRCVPISNHLYFYWYRQILGQKVEFLVSFYNNEISEKSEIFDDQFSVERPDGSNFTLKIRSTKLEDSAMYFCASKPGLAKETQYFGPGTRLLVL.